This T cell receptor beta chain was captured in a study of radiation and T cells in renal cell carcinoma. TCRdb's table, derived via immunoSEQ multiplex PCR, lists solely in-frame clones and lacks some. This table has around 26,000 clones, over 75% appearing once. Time point meaning: blood 2 weeks post-SBRT. Documented treatment: 15 Gy SBRT to primary tumor, nephrectomy 4 weeks later. Serial blood draws occurred at baseline and 2 and 4 weeks post-SBRT. Looked up from germline, CDR1 is SGDLS and CDR2 is YYNGEE. Trimming took 3 bases from V and 7 from J; bases not matched to a gene: 2. The CDR3 sequence is 15 residues long.

The chain joins TRBV9 to TRBJ2-1, with TRBD2 matching over 15 bases. Material: blood, obtained from a patient whose treatment included radiotherapy and nephrectomy. The TCR sequence derives from a man between 60 and 75 years old with renal cell carcinoma. The CDR3 DNA reads as TGTGCCAGCAGCGCCGGGACTAGCGGGAGGAATGAGCAGTTCTTC. This translates into CASSAGTSGRNEQFF.